This is a list of T cell receptor beta chains from one sample in a study of blood T cell repertoires in COVID-19. Sequenced by immunoSEQ multiplex PCR; TCRdb stores in-frame clones only, minus some. The repertoire consists of fewer than 500,000 clones, with approximately 77% occurring once and the leading ten covering more than 0.95%. The sample taken for sequencing was peripheral blood. All receptors derive from a human donor with acute or convalescent COVID-19. The donor label of this sample is uncertain. Each CDR3 is given with its conserved first and last residue.

J: TRBJ2-7; V: TRBV28; CDR3: CASSLKIPRGRQYF
J: TRBJ1-1; V: TRBV28; CDR3: CASSSGGLNTEAFF
J: TRBJ2-7; V: TRBV28; CDR3: CASSLYGGAGIF
J: TRBJ2-7; V: TRBV18; CDR3: CASSLSPYEQYF
J: TRBJ1-2; V: TRBV6-6; CDR3: CASSYRDRGDGYTF
J: TRBJ2-7; V: TRBV12-3/TRBV12-4; CDR3: CASGRDYSYEQYF
J: TRBJ2-7; V: TRBV5-5; CDR3: CASSLWGTGGYEQYF
J: TRBJ2-7; V: TRBV21-1; CDR3: CASSKCEGQGVSQYF
J: TRBJ2-7; V: TRBV29-1; CDR3: CSVGSRDRGYEQYF
J: TRBJ1-3; V: TRBV3-1/TRBV3-2; CDR3: CASSRGSRNTIYF
J: TRBJ2-7; V: TRBV6-1; CDR3: CASSEDTRSYEQYF
J: TRBJ1-2; V: TRBV20-1; CDR3: CSARKGDNF
J: TRBJ2-1; V: TRBV19; CDR3: CASSSLRGTSNNEQFF
J: TRBJ2-2; V: TRBV11-2; CDR3: CASSLIFSNTGELFF
J: TRBJ2-7; V: TRBV5-1; CDR3: CASSYDRGKNEQYF
J: TRBJ1-2; V: TRBV5-1; CDR3: CASSLTGMYGYTF
J: TRBJ2-6; V: TRBV29-1; CDR3: CSVESSGANVLTF
J: TRBJ2-3; V: TRBV3-1/TRBV3-2; CDR3: CASSRGGNADTQYF
J: TRBJ2-6; V: TRBV2; CDR3: CASSKGLGQNSGANVLTF
J: TRBJ2-3; V: TRBV27; CDR3: CASSFGGPSLAARTDTQYF
J: TRBJ1-1; V: TRBV18; CDR3: CASAPGTNTEAFF
J: TRBJ1-6; V: TRBV12-3/TRBV12-4; CDR3: CASARDRNSPLHF
J: TRBJ2-7; V: TRBV6-6; CDR3: CASSSDPGTGCFF
J: TRBJ1-2; V: TRBV28; CDR3: CASVQGNGVGGYTF
J: TRBJ1-1; V: TRBV12-3/TRBV12-4; CDR3: CASRLRPAEAFF
J: TRBJ1-1; V: TRBV19; CDR3: CASRTSGNTEAFF
J: TRBJ1-2; V: TRBV12-5; CDR3: CASGLVGRATYGYTF
J: TRBJ1-2; V: TRBV5-1; CDR3: CATKISGGGYGYTF
J: TRBJ2-3; V: TRBV5-8; CDR3: CASSLELAGISTDTQYF
J: TRBJ2-2; V: TRBV7-6; CDR3: CASSSPTGSLSTGELFF
J: TRBJ1-2; V: TRBV28; CDR3: CASSSQGAAHYGYTF
J: TRBJ1-4; V: TRBV29-1; CDR3: CSVPSDSREKLFF
J: TRBJ2-2; V: TRBV19; CDR3: CASSIQRGSTGELFF
J: TRBJ1-5; V: TRBV25-1; CDR3: CASSASRTGNQPQHF
J: TRBJ1-2; V: TRBV14; CDR3: CASSQDRTGGNYGYTF
J: TRBJ1-1; V: TRBV3-1/TRBV3-2; CDR3: CASSPRGGGTTEAFF
J: TRBJ1-1; V: TRBV3-1/TRBV3-2; CDR3: CASSQVLGAVAFF
J: TRBJ1-4; V: TRBV2; CDR3: CASSEESGGFEKLFF
J: TRBJ2-2; V: TRBV6-6; CDR3: CASSYSMQTGELFF
J: TRBJ2-3; V: TRBV2; CDR3: CASNRLRGTDTQYF
J: TRBJ2-7; V: TRBV29-1; CDR3: CSVETGFGEQYF
J: TRBJ2-2; V: TRBV14; CDR3: CASSQGSFRGHPGELFF
J: TRBJ1-2; V: TRBV2; CDR3: CASYPLPQGNGYTF
J: TRBJ2-1; V: TRBV27; CDR3: CASSSFGQGGTYNEQFF
J: TRBJ1-1; V: TRBV11-2; CDR3: CASSLDLWGRTEAFF
J: TRBJ2-1; V: TRBV7-8; CDR3: CASSGAGNKQFF
J: TRBJ2-2; V: TRBV7-6; CDR3: CASSLGTGGNTGELFF
J: TRBJ1-2; V: TRBV5-1; CDR3: CASSFFEGGYTF
J: TRBJ1-6; V: TRBV7-9; CDR3: CAISSGTVGNSPLHF
J: TRBJ2-7; V: TRBV20-1; CDR3: CSASRDRGNEQYF
J: TRBJ2-5; V: TRBV2; CDR3: CASSSEGGGGETQYF
J: TRBJ1-1; V: TRBV5-4; CDR3: CASSPGTGVNTEAFF
J: TRBJ1-4; V: TRBV5-1; CDR3: CASSLGQGSEKLFF
J: TRBJ2-5; V: TRBV10-2; CDR3: CASSEYSFQETQYF
J: TRBJ1-1; V: TRBV4-1; CDR3: CASSQGVGAVTEAFF
J: TRBJ1-5; V: TRBV2; CDR3: CASSYVAGNQPQHF
J: TRBJ2-7; V: TRBV4-2; CDR3: CASSLTGAGYEQYF